This TCR beta chain was recorded in a study of PD-L1 blockade in urothelial cancer. On the study more broadly: About 90% of the roughly 29 patients were men who had bladder-origin urothelial cancer. At 3 weeks after treatment start (second dose) and again at 6 weeks, blood was analyzed. Blood gave a median about 140,000 T cells.

Assay: immunoSEQ multiplex PCR; the TCRdb copy retains only in-frame clones and omits some. The data contain more than 55,000 clones, 80% to 90% of them singletons. V shed 4 bases, J shed 3 bases, and the junction held 10 bases outside the gene matches. Germline V gene sequence: CDR1 MDHEN, CDR2 SYDVKM. This CDR3 has 17 residues. Time point given: pretreatment peripheral blood. The sample here was PBMCs, taken around atezolizumab (anti-PD-L1) treatment. V usage is TRBV28 and J usage is TRBJ2-3, with TRBD2 matching 10 bases. The receptor was isolated from a man between 65 and 85 years old with urothelial cancer. CDR3 in amino acids: CASSSLPRLAGTDTQYF. The CDR3 nucleotides read TGTGCCAGCAGTTCCCTACCCAGACTAGCGGGTACAGATACGCAGTATTTT.